The clone carrying this T cell receptor beta chain appeared a few times. Its matching antigen is unknown. TCRdb used MiXCR to reprocess the reads, holding one entry per CDR3 protein. The sample has roughly 570,000 distinct CDR3 sequences; 40% are singletons. Trimming stripped 5 bases from V and 1 base from J, with 6 bases between. This CDR3 contains 13 residues. CDR1 is SGHTA, CDR2 FQGNSA, per germline. This entry is derived from a study of T cell repertoires in cytomegalovirus infection. Study background: The authors relied on CMV epitopes, both recently identified HLA-C-restricted and well-studied HLA-B-restricted. Matching HLA type and CMV infection were both indicated by public TCR beta signatures.

Study-level results: There were carriers of CMV plus the relevant HLA, and cumulative public TCR beta family frequency identified them. The response measured ex vivo was dominated by TCR beta clonotypes (HLA-C-restricted and CMV-specific).

The chain recombines TRBV7-2 with TRBJ1-5, with D unresolved. The TCR comes from a human donor in good health (CMV status not recorded). Some clones in this sample may be carry-over from other donors' samples. The starting material was cultured PBMCs, obtained from culture after CMV antigen stimulation. The DNA for the CDR3 is TGTGCCAGCAGCGCGAGGAGCAATCAGCCCCAGCATTTT. Translated, it gives CASSARSNQPQHF.